The subject of this entry is one T cell receptor (beta chain). This specimen comes from a study of blood T cell repertoires in COVID-19. Study overall: PBMCs, B-cell-depleted T cells, or T cells provided the cDNA or gDNA that made up the material.

The authors' processing: Researchers report that nucleated cell counts were estimated from reference gene primer amplification. Generated by immunoSEQ multiplex PCR, the TCRdb table keeps only in-frame clones and is missing some. V and J calls and clone size are those listed in that table; D and trimming were worked out from the DNA. The repertoire holds over 150,000 clones, with around 83% as singletons. The trim removed 5 bases at V and 4 bases at J, leaving 6 bases unmatched. The CDR3 has 14 residues. Germline-derived CDR1 and CDR2 are LNHNV and YYDKDF (reference sequence). This sequence joins TRBV15 and TRBJ2-7, with 9 bases identical to TRBD1. The sequence was collected from a woman aged 65 to 85 who had recovered from COVID-19. Sequencing used peripheral blood. CDR3 residues: CATSSRTGDYEQYF. CDR3 coding DNA: TGTGCCACCAGCTCGCGGACAGGGGATTACGAGCAGTACTTC.